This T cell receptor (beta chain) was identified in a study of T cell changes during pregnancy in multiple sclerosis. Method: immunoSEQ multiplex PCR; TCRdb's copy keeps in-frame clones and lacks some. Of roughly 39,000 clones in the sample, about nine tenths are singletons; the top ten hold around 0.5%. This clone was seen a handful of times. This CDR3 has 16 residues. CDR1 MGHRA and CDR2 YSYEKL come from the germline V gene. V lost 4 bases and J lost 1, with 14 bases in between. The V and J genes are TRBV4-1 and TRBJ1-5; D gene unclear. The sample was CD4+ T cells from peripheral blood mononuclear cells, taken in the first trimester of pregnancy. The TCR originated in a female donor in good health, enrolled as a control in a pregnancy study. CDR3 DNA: TGCGCCAGCAGCCTCCTGCCGGGTTTGAGCAATCAGCCCCAGCATTTT. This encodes CASSLLPGLSNQPQHF.